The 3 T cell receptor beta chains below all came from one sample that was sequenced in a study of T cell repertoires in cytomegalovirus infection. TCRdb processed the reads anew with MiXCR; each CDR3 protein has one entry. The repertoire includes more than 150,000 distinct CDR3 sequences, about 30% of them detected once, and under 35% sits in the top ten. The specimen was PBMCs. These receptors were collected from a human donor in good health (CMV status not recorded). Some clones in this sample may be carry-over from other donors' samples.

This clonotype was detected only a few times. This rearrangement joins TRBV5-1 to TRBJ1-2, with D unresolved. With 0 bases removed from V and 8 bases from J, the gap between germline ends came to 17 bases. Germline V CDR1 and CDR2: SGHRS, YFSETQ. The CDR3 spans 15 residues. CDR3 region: CASSLVRPGSAGYTF. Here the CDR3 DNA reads TGCGCCAGCAGCTTGGTCCGCCCGGGGAGTGCAGGCTACACCTTC.

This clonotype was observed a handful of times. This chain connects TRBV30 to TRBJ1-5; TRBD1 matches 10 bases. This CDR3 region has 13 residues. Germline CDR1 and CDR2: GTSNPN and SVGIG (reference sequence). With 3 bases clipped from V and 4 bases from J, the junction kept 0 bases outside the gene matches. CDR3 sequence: CAWRGQGNQPQHF. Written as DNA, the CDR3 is TGTGCCTGGAGGGGACAGGGGAATCAGCCCCAGCATTTT.

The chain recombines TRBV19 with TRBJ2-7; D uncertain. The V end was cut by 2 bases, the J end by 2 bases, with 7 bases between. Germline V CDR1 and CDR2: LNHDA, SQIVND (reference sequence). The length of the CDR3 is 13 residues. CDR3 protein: CASSIRVPYEQYF. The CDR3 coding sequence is TGTGCCAGTAGTATAAGAGTCCCCTACGAGCAGTACTTC. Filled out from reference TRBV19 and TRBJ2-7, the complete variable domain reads DGGITQSPKYLFRKEGQNVTLSCEQNLNHDAMYWYRQDPGQGLRLIYYSQIVNDFQKGDIAEGYSVSREKKESFPLTVTSAQKNPTAFYLCASSIRVPYEQYFGPGTRLTVT.